The clone carrying this T cell receptor (beta chain) showed up just a few times. Its antigen is as yet unknown. Germline CDR1 LNHDA, CDR2 SQIVND (reference sequence). With 5 bases clipped from V and 3 bases from J, the junction kept 5 bases outside the gene matches. This CDR3 contains 15 residues. Profiling relied on immunoSEQ multiplex PCR, and the TCRdb table lists in-frame clones only, not all of them. The table has some 2,100,000 clones, around 93% seen once. The source of the sample is a study of shared clonotypes between healthy human individuals. Turning to the study itself: Used for every donor were three CD4 naive, three CD4 memory, two CD8 naive and one CD8 memory plate.

Naive CD8 cells, CD45RO-negative and positively selected for CCR7, excluded terminally differentiated effector memory CD45RA+ cells. Findings and limits, study-wide: Few donors limited the genetic and exposure-history diversity represented. Sequencing of the sorted subsets was shown by rarefaction to be incomplete despite large depth.

The receptor comes from a man between 18 and 35 years old in good health. Some clones in this sample may be carry-over from other donors' samples. Sequencing was carried out using naive CD8+ T cells from PBMCs. The rearrangement uses TRBV19 and TRBJ1-1; 11 nucleotides align to TRBD1. The CDR3 sequence: CASSARDRGDTEAFF. For the CDR3, the DNA is TGTGCCAGTAGTGCCCGGGACAGGGGGGACACTGAAGCTTTCTTT. The full variable domain, completed using reference TRBV19 and TRBJ1-1, is DGGITQSPKYLFRKEGQNVTLSCEQNLNHDAMYWYRQDPGQGLRLIYYSQIVNDFQKGDIAEGYSVSREKKESFPLTVTSAQKNPTAFYLCASSARDRGDTEAFFGQGTRLTVV.